This TCR beta chain was sequenced for a study of T cell repertoires in aging, cancer and after chemotherapy. Study as a whole: Patients with glioblastoma brain tumors were sampled before and after temozolomide-based therapy. General observations from the study: Untreated cancer patients had significantly lower blood TCR diversity than age-matched healthy donors. No conclusions about immunological memory after chemotherapy can be drawn from the repertoire data.

Peripheral blood genomic DNA, not sorted cells or RNA, was the template. Only a few counts were recorded for this clonotype. Its antigen is as yet unknown. TRB rearrangements spanning V, D and J were amplified using mixed TRB-A/B primers. TCRdb re-derived calls from the multiplex PCR reads in MiXCR, one entry per CDR3 protein. This table holds 2,000 or so distinct CDR3 sequences, about 33% found once. The V segment lost 5 bases and the J segment 3 bases; nucleotides outside the gene matches: 8. The germline gives CDR1 SGHNT, CDR2 YYREEE (reference sequence). CDR3 length: 15 residues. Input material: blood. The chain links TRBV5-4 to TRBJ2-1; 7 bases align to TRBD2. The receptor comes from a human donor with a solid tumor. This CDR3 reads CASSPTSEIYNEQFF. The CDR3 DNA is TGTGCCAGCAGTCCCACTAGCGAGATCTACAATGAGCAGTTCTTC. The whole variable domain, filled in from reference TRBV5-4 and TRBJ2-1, reads ETGVTQSPTHLIKTRGQQVTLRCSSQSGHNTVSWYQQALGQGPQFIFQYYREEENGRGNFPPRFSGLQFPNYSSELNVNALELDDSALYLCASSPTSEIYNEQFFGPGTRLTVL.